The entry below gives a single TCR beta chain sequence along with its context. This specimen belongs to a study of Ad26.COV2.S vaccination and SARS-CoV-2 variants. Using immunoSEQ multiplex PCR, the repertoire was profiled, and TCRdb retains in-frame clones only, with some absent. The table has 510,000 or so clones, 87% seen once; the top ten hold 9.5% to 15%. The treatment denotes: some 20 received Ad26.COV2.S at low or high dose, single or two shots; 5 received placebo; per-sample allocation not given. On day 63 after the first injection, vaccine and placebo recipients gave samples. The clonotype comes from a person between 18 and 65 years old who received the Ad26.COV2.S COVID-19 vaccine or a placebo. The sample was peripheral blood, taken in a trial of Ad26.COV2.S vaccine versus placebo.

The DNA for the CDR3 is TGTGCCAGCAGTTTAGATGTCTCCCGGAGGGCCCTCCACTTT. Residues: CASSLDVSRRALHF. The V call is TRBV28, the J call TRBJ1-6; no clear D gene. The CDR3 sequence is 14 residues long. Trimming stripped 2 bases from V and 14 bases from J, with 16 bases between. CDR1 is MDHEN, CDR2 SYDVKM, per germline.